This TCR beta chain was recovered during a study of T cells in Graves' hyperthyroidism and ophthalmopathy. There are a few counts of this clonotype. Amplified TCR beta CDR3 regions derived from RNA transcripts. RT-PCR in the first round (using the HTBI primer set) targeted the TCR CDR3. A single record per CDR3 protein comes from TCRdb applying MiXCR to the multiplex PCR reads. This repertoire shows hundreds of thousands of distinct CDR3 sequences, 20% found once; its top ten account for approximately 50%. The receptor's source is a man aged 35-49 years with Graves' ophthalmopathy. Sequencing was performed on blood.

The CDR3 bases are TGTGCCAGCAGTCCTCCGACAGGGAGGGGCAATCAGCCCCAGCATTTT. Amino acids: CASSPPTGRGNQPQHF. The V call is TRBV12-3 or TRBV12-4, the J call TRBJ1-5; TRBD1 matches at 7 bases. V was pared by 5 bases and J by 2 bases, with 9 bases of the junction left unmatched. The CDR3 is 16 residues long.